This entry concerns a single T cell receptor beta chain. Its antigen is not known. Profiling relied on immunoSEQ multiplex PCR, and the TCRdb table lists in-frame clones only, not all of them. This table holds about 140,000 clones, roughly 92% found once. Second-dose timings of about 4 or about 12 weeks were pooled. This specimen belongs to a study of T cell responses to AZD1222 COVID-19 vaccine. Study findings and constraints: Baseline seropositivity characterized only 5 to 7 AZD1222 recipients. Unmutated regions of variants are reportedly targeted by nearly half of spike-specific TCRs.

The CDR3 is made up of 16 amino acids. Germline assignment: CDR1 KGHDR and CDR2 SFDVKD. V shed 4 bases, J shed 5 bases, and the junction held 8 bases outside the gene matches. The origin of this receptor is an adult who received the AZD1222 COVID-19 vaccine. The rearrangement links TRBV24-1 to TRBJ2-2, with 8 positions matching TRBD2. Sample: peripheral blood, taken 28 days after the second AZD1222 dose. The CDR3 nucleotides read TGTGCCACCAGTGACCGGGCGTCTAGCGGGACCGGGGAGCTGTTTTTT. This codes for CATSDRASSGTGELFF.